The sequence of this TCR beta chain was determined in a study of post-analysis software for immune sequencing data. TCR beta cDNA libraries included unique molecular identifiers. TCRdb redid the calling of the PCR reads with MiXCR, one entry per CDR3 protein. The sample shows fewer than 900,000 distinct CDR3 sequences, 35% to 55% of them seen only once. This clonotype was seen only a few times. The antigen remains undetermined. Germline CDR1 reads LNHDA; CDR2 reads SQIVND (reference sequence). This CDR3 is 11 amino acids long. The germline V and J ends were trimmed by 3 bases and 3 bases, with 2 bases remaining between them. Findings of the study overall: Patients used several TRBV segments, including TRBV5-6, TRBV5-1 and TRBV20-1, more often than controls.

The TCR sequence derives from a girl aged 5-17 years with multiple sclerosis. Sequences were obtained from blood. The chain links TRBV19 to TRBJ1-2; D not certain. CDR3: CASSMHYGYTF. The CDR3 region has the DNA TGTGCCAGTAGTATGCACTATGGCTACACCTTC.